This T cell receptor beta chain was observed in a study of OX40 agonist ivuxolimab in advanced cancers. The CDR3 sequence is 13 residues long. V gave up 5 bases and J gave up 1 base, with 8 bases separating them. Germline values: CDR1 MRHNA, CDR2 SNTAGT. Sequencing was performed with immunoSEQ multiplex PCR; in TCRdb, only in-frame clones are kept and a portion is missing. Counted here are about 52,000 clones, 88% occurring once; the ten biggest clones make up more than 13%. The specimen comprised CD4+ or CD8+ T cells sorted from blood, sampled in a trial of the OX40 agonist ivuxolimab. The chain carries TRBV6-4 and TRBJ1-1, with D possibly being TRBD1 (5 bases). The sequence was obtained from an adult with an advanced solid tumor such as melanoma, head and neck, liver or kidney cancer. The CDR3 nucleotides are TGTGCCAGCAGTCCCGGACAGAACACTGAAGCTTTCTTT. Translating it yields CASSPGQNTEAFF.